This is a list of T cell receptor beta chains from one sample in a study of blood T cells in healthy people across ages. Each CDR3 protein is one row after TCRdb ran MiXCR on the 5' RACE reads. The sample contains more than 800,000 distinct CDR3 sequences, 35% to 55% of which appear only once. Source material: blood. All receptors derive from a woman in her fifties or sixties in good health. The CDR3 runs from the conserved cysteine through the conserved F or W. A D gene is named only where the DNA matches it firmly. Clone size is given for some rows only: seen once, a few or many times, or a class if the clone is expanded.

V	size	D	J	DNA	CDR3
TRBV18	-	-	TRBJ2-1	TGTGCCAGCTCACCACCGGCAACATCGTACAATGAGCAGTTCTTC	CASSPPATSYNEQFF
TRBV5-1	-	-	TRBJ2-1	TGCGCCAGCAGCTTTAAAAGGGACGTCCACAATGAGCAGTTCTTC	CASSFKRDVHNEQFF
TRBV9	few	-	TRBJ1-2	TGTGCCAGCAGCGTAGCACCCCTTTTGGGCGATGGCTACACCTTC	CASSVAPLLGDGYTF
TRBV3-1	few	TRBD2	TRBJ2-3	TGTGCCAGCAGCCAAGTGGGGCCGGGACTAGCAACAGATACGCAGTATTTT	CASSQVGPGLATDTQYF
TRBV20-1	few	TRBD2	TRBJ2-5	TGCAGTGCTATCAGGACTAGCGGGTGGTCAGAGACCCAGTACTTC	CSAIRTSGWSETQYF
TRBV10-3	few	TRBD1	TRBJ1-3	TGTGCCATCAGTGGAGACAGGGCTGGAAACACCATATATTTT	CAISGDRAGNTIYF
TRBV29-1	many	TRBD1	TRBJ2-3	TGCAGCGTTGTCGGTGGGACAGGGGGACGAACAGATACGCAGTATTTT	CSVVGGTGGRTDTQYF
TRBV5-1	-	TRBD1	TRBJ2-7	TGCGCCAGCAGCACGGAGGGGACAGGGTACTACGAGCAGTACTTC	CASSTEGTGYYEQYF
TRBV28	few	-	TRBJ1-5	TGTGCCAGCTCCGAAGGCCGCAATCAGCCCCAGCATTTT	CASSEGRNQPQHF
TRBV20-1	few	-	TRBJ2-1	TGCAGTGCTAGAGATTTTTTGATCGTCGTCGCGGGCAATGAGCAGTTCTTC	CSARDFLIVVAGNEQFF
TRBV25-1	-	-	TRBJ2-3	TGTGCCAGCAGTGCCCCGGGACATGTCGGAGGTAGGCAGTATTTT	CASSAPGHVGGRQYF
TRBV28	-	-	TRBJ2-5	TGTGCCAGCAACCCTACGGACAGTCGGACGTACAAGCAGTACTTC	CASNPTDSRTYKQYF
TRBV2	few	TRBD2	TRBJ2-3	TGTGCCAGCAGTCAATCTAGCGGGGCATTTTTACCAGATACGCAGTATTTT	CASSQSSGAFLPDTQYF